A single T cell receptor beta chain is shown here with its context. Its antigen is currently unknown. The sample originates from a study of cytomegalovirus exposure and HLA in healthy donors. Study outcomes and limitations: Per published reports, the classifier diagnosed cytomegalovirus status with high specificity and sensitivity.

Germline V gene data show CDR1 as MNHNS and CDR2 as SASEGT. V was clipped by 7 bases and J by 5 bases, with 14 bases between them. The CDR3 loop spans 13 amino acids. The table came from immunoSEQ multiplex PCR; TCRdb's copy has only in-frame clones and leaves some out. The table has hundreds of thousands of clones, roughly 85% seen once. Sequenced material: PBMCs. The chain joins TRBV6-1 to TRBJ1-1; possible D gene TRBD1, 6 bases. The receptor was isolated from a woman aged 18-29 years in good health and CMV-seronegative. CDR3 loop: CASTPQGGTEAFF. For the CDR3, the DNA is TGTGCCAGCACCCCTCAAGGGGGTACTGAAGCTTTCTTT.